These 4 T cell receptor beta chains came from one sample sequenced in a study of blood T cell dynamics during melanoma immunotherapy. Clones were sequenced by immunoSEQ multiplex PCR, and TCRdb holds only the in-frame ones, with some missing. The profile shows approximately 28,000 clones, 65% to 85% of them singletons. Time point of the sample: week 3, after first cycle of checkpoint inhibitor. Sequenced here: blood, sampled from a patient treated with checkpoint blockade. The receptors were gathered from a human donor with melanoma.

This chain joins TRBV19 and TRBJ1-1; 9 bases are a match to TRBD1. This CDR3 has 17 amino acids. Trimming cost V 6 bases and J 6 bases; bases outside gene matches: 17. Germline CDR1 LNHDA, CDR2 SQIVND (reference sequence). CDR3 sequence reads: CASRMGWGTGPNSEAFF. DNA for the CDR3: TGTGCCAGTAGGATGGGTTGGGGGACAGGGCCGAATTCTGAAGCTTTCTTT.

The V gene is TRBV6-6, the J gene TRBJ2-1; D could derive from TRBD1 or TRBD2 (5 bases each). The CDR3 has 12 residues. The V gene's germline CDR1 is MNHNY and CDR2 SVGAGI (reference sequence). The germline V and J ends were trimmed by 2 bases and 9 bases, with 8 bases remaining between them. The CDR3 DNA is TGTGCCAGCAGTTACGGGGGTGCTGAGCAGTTCTTC. It codes for CASSYGGAEQFF.

The gene calls are TRBV4-1 and TRBJ2-3; D gene uncertain. Germline V gives CDR1 MGHRA, CDR2 YSYEKL. The CDR3 runs 15 residues. The germline V and J ends were trimmed by 0 bases and 2 bases, with 9 bases remaining between them. Here the CDR3 DNA reads TGCGCCAGCAGCCAAGAAACACAGATCACAGATACGCAGTATTTT. Translated: CASSQETQITDTQYF.

The chain recombines TRBV5-1 with TRBJ2-1; TRBD1 aligns across 8 bases. The CDR3 has 19 residues. V shed 4 bases, J shed 6 bases, and the junction held 21 bases outside the gene matches. Per the germline V gene, CDR1 is SGHRS and CDR2 is YFSETQ. CDR3 region: CASSRDFRGRFRQSNEQFF. CDR3 nucleotides: TGCGCCAGCAGCCGCGATTTCAGGGGGCGTTTTCGCCAAAGCAATGAGCAGTTCTTC.